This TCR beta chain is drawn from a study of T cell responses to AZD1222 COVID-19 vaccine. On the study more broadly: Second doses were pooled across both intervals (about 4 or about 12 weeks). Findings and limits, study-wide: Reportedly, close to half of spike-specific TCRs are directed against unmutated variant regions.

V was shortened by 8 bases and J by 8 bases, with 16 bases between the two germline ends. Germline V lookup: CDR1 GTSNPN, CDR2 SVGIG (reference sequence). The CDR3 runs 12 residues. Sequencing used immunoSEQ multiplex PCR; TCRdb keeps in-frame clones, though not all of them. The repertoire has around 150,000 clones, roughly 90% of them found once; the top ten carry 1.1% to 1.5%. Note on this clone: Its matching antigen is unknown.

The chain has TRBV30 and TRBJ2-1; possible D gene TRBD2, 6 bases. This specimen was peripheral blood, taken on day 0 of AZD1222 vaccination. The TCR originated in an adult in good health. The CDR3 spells CALAVGGDEQFF. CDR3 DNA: TGTGCCCTTGCCGTGGGGGGAGATGAGCAGTTCTTC.